Listed below are T cell receptor beta chains from one sample, sequenced in a study of T cells after yellow fever vaccination. TCRdb re-called the 5' RACE reads through MiXCR, storing one row per CDR3 protein. The sample shows approximately 600,000 distinct CDR3 sequences, roughly an eighth of them seen only once. The material sequenced was PBMCs, taken on the day of the yellow fever booster vaccination. These receptor sequences come from a man aged 25-40 years who received the YFV17D yellow fever vaccine. The CDR3 runs from the conserved cysteine through the conserved F or W. A D gene is named only where the DNA matches it firmly. The listing skips clone size in some rows; elsewhere it reads once, few, many or a size class.

TRBV29-1	-	TRBD2	TRBJ2-3	TGCAGCGTTGAGGGACTAGCGGGAGGGCCGAGATATACGCAGTATTTT	CSVEGLAGGPRYTQYF
TRBV5-1	-	TRBD2	TRBJ2-3	TGCGCCAGCAGCTTGGTTACGGGAGGGACAGATACGCAGTATTTT	CASSLVTGGTDTQYF
TRBV28	few	TRBD2	TRBJ2-5	TGTGCCAGCAGTTTATGGGAGCCCGGACGACTAGCGGGACTCGGGACCCAGTACTTC	CASSLWEPGRLAGLGTQYF
TRBV19	few	TRBD1	TRBJ2-4	TGTGCCAGTGCAAGGGGGCGCGGAAACATTCAGTACTTC	CASARGRGNIQYF
TRBV9	-	-	TRBJ2-3	TGTGCCAGCAGCGTAGAGGCGGGCAGCACAGATACGCAGTATTTT	CASSVEAGSTDTQYF
TRBV4-3	few	-	TRBJ2-1	TGCGCCAGCAGCCAAATCGTCCGGGGCGGCTCCAATGAGCAGTTCTTC	CASSQIVRGGSNEQFF
TRBV7-9	many	-	TRBJ2-7	TGTGCCAGCAGCTTAGTTGCCGGGGAGCAGTACTTC	CASSLVAGEQYF
TRBV29-1	few	-	TRBJ1-1	TGCAGCGTTCATTCGACGCGCTTGAACACTGAAGCTTTCTTT	CSVHSTRLNTEAFF
TRBV12-3/TRBV12-4	few	-	TRBJ1-2	TGTGCCAGCAGTAGGACAGATAACTATGGCTACACCTTC	CASSRTDNYGYTF
TRBV5-1	few	TRBD1	TRBJ2-1	TGCGCCAGCAGCTTGTTAACAGGGGTGGTCAATGAGCAGTTCTTC	CASSLLTGVVNEQFF
TRBV2	-	-	TRBJ2-4	TGTGCCAGCCACCCCGGGGGTGGGAACATTCAGTACTTC	CASHPGGGNIQYF
TRBV6-5	-	-	TRBJ1-6	TGTGCCAGCAGTTACCAGCGGGGCAATTCACCCCTCCACTTT	CASSYQRGNSPLHF
TRBV28	-	-	TRBJ1-4	TGTGCCAGCACCGGGGCGGGTGCAACTAATGAAAAACTGTTTTTT	CASTGAGATNEKLFF
TRBV6-2/TRBV6-3	-	-	TRBJ2-7	TGTGCCAGCAGTTACAAGGCAGGGATCACGGCGGAGTACTACGAGCAGTACTTC	CASSYKAGITAEYYEQYF
TRBV12-3/TRBV12-4	-	-	TRBJ1-1	TGTGCCAGCAGCAAATCAGGGGCGGATACTGAAGCTTTCTTT	CASSKSGADTEAFF
TRBV7-2	-	TRBD1	TRBJ1-5	TGTGCCAGCAGCTTAGTTTCAGGGGGGGATCAGCCCCAGCATTTT	CASSLVSGGDQPQHF
TRBV20-1	few	TRBD2	TRBJ2-3	TGCAGTGCTTCGACGGGAGGTTTGGATACGCAGTATTTT	CSASTGGLDTQYF
TRBV7-8	-	-	TRBJ1-5	TGTGCCAGCAGCCCCGCCGGGGTAATTGCTCCGGCCCAGCATTTT	CASSPAGVIAPAQHF
TRBV7-2	many	TRBD2	TRBJ2-5	TGTGCCAGCAGCTTACTAGCGGGATATGAGACCCAGTACTTC	CASSLLAGYETQYF
TRBV10-3	-	TRBD1	TRBJ2-7	TGTGCCATCAAGAACGTACCGGGACAGGGTACGTACGAGCAGTACTTC	CAIKNVPGQGTYEQYF
TRBV7-2	few	TRBD2	TRBJ2-1	TGTGCCAGCAGCTTACGCGGGACTAGCGGGATGGCCAATGAGCAGTTCTTC	CASSLRGTSGMANEQFF
TRBV2	few	-	TRBJ2-3	TGTGCCAGCATCGACCGCAGCACAGATACGCAGTATTTT	CASIDRSTDTQYF
TRBV11-2	-	TRBD2	TRBJ2-1	TGTGCCAGCAGCTCCGCCAGCGGGAGGATTTACAATGAGCAGTTCTTC	CASSSASGRIYNEQFF
TRBV7-2	-	TRBD1	TRBJ2-2	TGTGCCAGCAGCTTAGGGGACAGAAACACCGGGGAGCTGTTTTTT	CASSLGDRNTGELFF
TRBV6-2/TRBV6-3	many	-	TRBJ2-5	TGTGCCAGCAGCTCAACAGGGTTGGAGACCCAGTACTTC	CASSSTGLETQYF
TRBV24-1	-	TRBD2	TRBJ2-7	TGTGCCACCAGTGGCCGAGGACTAGCGGGTACCAACGAGCAGTACTTC	CATSGRGLAGTNEQYF
TRBV7-3	-	-	TRBJ2-2	TGTGCCAGCAGCCAGGCCTCCGGGGAGCTGTTTTTT	CASSQASGELFF
TRBV6-4	-	TRBD1	TRBJ2-1	TGTGCCAGCAGTACAACAGGGGGCTCAAACAATGAGCAGTTCTTC	CASSTTGGSNNEQFF
TRBV24-1	few	-	TRBJ2-1	TGTGCCACCAGTGATTTAACAGTCGCACTAGGGAGGAGCAATGAGCAGTTCTTC	CATSDLTVALGRSNEQFF
TRBV3-1	few	-	TRBJ2-5	TGTGCCAGCACCAGAGTGGGGGGCCGCCTCCAAGAGACCCAGTACTTC	CASTRVGGRLQETQYF
TRBV5-1	many	-	TRBJ2-1	TGCGCCAGCAGGCGTGGGGACGCAGGAGTGCTCTACAATGAGCAGTTCTTC	CASRRGDAGVLYNEQFF
TRBV20-1	few	-	TRBJ1-4	TGCAGTGCGAAGAGATTGGGACAAGGAGATGAAAAACTGTTTTTT	CSAKRLGQGDEKLFF
TRBV6-1	-	-	TRBJ2-5	TGTGCCAGCAGCCGCACGCTTCCTCCACAGGCGACCCAGTACTTC	CASSRTLPPQATQYF
TRBV3-1	few	-	TRBJ1-5	TGTGCCAGCAGCCAAGGGAGTATCAATCAGCCCCAGCATTTT	CASSQGSINQPQHF
TRBV20-1	few	TRBD2	TRBJ2-7	TGCAGTGCCACACCTAGCGGGAGGAGTTACGAGCAGTACTTC	CSATPSGRSYEQYF
TRBV29-1	-	TRBD2	TRBJ2-3	TGCAGCGTTGAAGCTAGCGGGAGCACAGATACGCAGTATTTT	CSVEASGSTDTQYF
TRBV20-1	few	-	TRBJ2-3	TGCAGTGCTAGATCAGGAGTCTGGGGCACAGATACGCAGTATTTT	CSARSGVWGTDTQYF
TRBV6-2/TRBV6-3	few	TRBD1	TRBJ1-5	TGTGCCAGCAGACGGACAGGGAACGGTCAGCCCCAGCATTTT	CASRRTGNGQPQHF
TRBV13	few	TRBD1	TRBJ2-7	TGTGCCAGCAGCCAGGGACAGCCAACCCAGTACTTC	CASSQGQPTQYF
TRBV19	few	-	TRBJ2-5	TGTGCCAGTAGTATCGGTCTAGGGACCAGGGAGACCCAGTACTTC	CASSIGLGTRETQYF
TRBV7-2	few	TRBD1	TRBJ2-1	TGTGCCAGCAGCTGGACAGGGAACCTCTACAATGAGCAGTTCTTC	CASSWTGNLYNEQFF
TRBV12-3/TRBV12-4	-	-	TRBJ2-3	TGTGCCAGCGGTGGGGCTAGCGAAAGCACAGATACGCAGTATTTT	CASGGASESTDTQYF
TRBV20-1	-	TRBD1	TRBJ2-7	TGCAGTGCTAGAAGGGGACAGCCTTACGAGCAGTACTTC	CSARRGQPYEQYF
TRBV5-1	many	-	TRBJ2-5	TGCGCCAGCAGCTTGGGGGCCGGGACTCAAGAGACCCAGTACTTC	CASSLGAGTQETQYF
TRBV7-9	few	TRBD1	TRBJ2-7	TGTGCCAGCAGTAGAGGGACAGGAGCCCTTGGGCAGTACTTC	CASSRGTGALGQYF
TRBV7-2	-	-	TRBJ2-6	TGTGCCAGCAGCTTAGGGGACCCTGGGGCCAACGTCCTGACTTTC	CASSLGDPGANVLTF
TRBV12-3/TRBV12-4	-	-	TRBJ1-4	TGTGCCAGCAGTTCCGGACGGAATGAAAAACTGTTTTTT	CASSSGRNEKLFF
TRBV6-6	few	-	TRBJ2-1	TGTGCCAGCAGTTACCTTGGGGTCAGAGAGCAGTTCTTC	CASSYLGVREQFF
TRBV5-1	few	-	TRBJ2-3	TGCGCCAGCAGCTTGGGAAGGGGGAGCTTTCCACCGAGGGATACGCAGTATTTT	CASSLGRGSFPPRDTQYF
TRBV20-1	-	-	TRBJ2-3	TGCAGTGCTAGGAGAGATACGCAGTATTTT	CSARRDTQYF